This record concerns one TCR beta chain sequence. Its antigen is not identified. The entry originates in a study of PD-L1 blockade in urothelial cancer. Turning to the study itself: Most patients, twenty-five of 29, were males with bladder-origin cancer. The median number of T cells present in blood samples was 130,000 to 150,000. Once treatment had started, blood was analyzed at 3 weeks (second dose) and again at 6 weeks.

Study-level points and caveats: For durable-benefit patients, tumor-associated blood clones expanded more at 3 weeks.

This table comes from immunoSEQ multiplex PCR, and its TCRdb copy is limited to in-frame clones, with some not included. The profile shows tens of thousands of clones, around 90% of them singletons. Germline values: CDR1 LNHDA, CDR2 SQIVND (reference sequence). Trimming shortened V by 2 bases and J by 7 bases, and 18 bases separated the two germline ends. This CDR3 contains 16 residues. As to time point: pretreatment peripheral blood. This chain links TRBV19 with TRBJ1-5; D is ambiguous. This clonotype was obtained from a woman aged 80 or over with urothelial cancer. Sequenced here: PBMCs, sampled around atezolizumab (anti-PD-L1) treatment. For the CDR3, the DNA is TGTGCCAGTAGTATAACCTCGGGTCCGGCGGGGCAGCCCCAGCATTTT. Its translation is CASSITSGPAGQPQHF. The whole variable domain, filled in from reference TRBV19 and TRBJ1-5, reads DGGITQSPKYLFRKEGQNVTLSCEQNLNHDAMYWYRQDPGQGLRLIYYSQIVNDFQKGDIAEGYSVSREKKESFPLTVTSAQKNPTAFYLCASSITSGPAGQPQHFGDGTRLSIL.